This T cell receptor (beta chain) was identified in a study of blood T cell repertoires in COVID-19. This clone was detected a few times. Original data processing: Cell counts per sample came from amplifying reference gene primers. Generated by immunoSEQ multiplex PCR, the TCRdb table keeps only in-frame clones and is missing some. The DNA gave D and trimming, while V, J and clone size come from that table. The table records 170,000 or so clones, approximately 87% of them present only once. CDR1 MNHNS and CDR2 SASEGT come from the germline V gene. Trimming pared 2 bases from V and 7 bases from J, leaving 11 bases between. CDR3 length equals 13 residues.

The receptor's source is a woman between 18 and 29 years old who had recovered from COVID-19. This chain connects TRBV6-1 to TRBJ1-1; a weak D match, TRBD1 (5 bases). Sequences were obtained from peripheral blood. As DNA, the CDR3 is TGTGCCAGCAGTGAATTTGCCAGGGATGAAGCTTTCTTT. This encodes CASSEFARDEAFF.